This entry lists 22 T cell receptor beta chains sequenced from one sample in a study of blood T cell repertoires in COVID-19 (dated by TCRdb to 2018 to 2020). Library method: the immunoSEQ multiplex PCR assay. TCRdb took this table from immuneACCESS and kept in-frame rearrangements with V and J called. Such tables lack part of the clones; where checked against another copy, unresolved V genes explain under half of the gap, and the rest is unexplained. The sample table contains 130,000 or so clones; only one count was recorded for more than 70% of them. The top ten clones comprise 1.5% to 1.7% of the sample. Sequenced sample: peripheral blood. The receptors stem from a human donor in a cohort sampled during active COVID-19.

The gene calls are TRBV11-2 and TRBJ2-2, with 8 bases fitting TRBD2. The CDR3 covers 17 residues. The V gene end was trimmed by 2 bases and the J gene end by 4 bases; junction bases not matched to a gene: 9. Germline CDR1 is SGHAT and CDR2 is FQNNGV. This chain's CDR3 is CASSLNPSGLGTGELFF. The CDR3 DNA reads TGTGCCAGCAGCTTAAACCCTAGCGGGCTAGGCACCGGGGAGCTGTTTTTT.

This clone has only one observation. Other nucleotide sequences in the sample specify the same CDR3. V and J are TRBV20-1 and TRBJ2-3; no clear D. The CDR3 length is 11 residues. Germline V lookup: CDR1 DFQATT, CDR2 SNEGSKA (reference sequence). Trimming took 6 bases from V and 6 from J, leaving 10 bases between them. DNA for the CDR3: TGCAGTGCCTCTAGTGTCGATACGCAGTATTTT. Its translation is CSASSVDTQYF.

V usage is TRBV28 and J usage is TRBJ2-1, with 7 nucleotides matching TRBD1. V was pared by 5 bases and J by 8 bases, with 9 bases of the junction left unmatched. Germline V lookup: CDR1 MDHEN, CDR2 SYDVKM. The CDR3 consists of 14 residues. CDR3 sequence reads: CASSRGLWGYEQFF. In DNA, the CDR3 is TGTGCCAGCAGTAGGGGGCTTTGGGGCTATGAGCAGTTCTTC.

The V and J genes are TRBV7-9 and TRBJ2-2; 11 nucleotides match TRBD1. V was pared by 5 bases and J by 6 bases, with 8 bases of the junction left unmatched. Germline V gene data show CDR1 as SEHNR and CDR2 as FQNEAQ (reference sequence). The length of the CDR3 is 16 residues. The DNA for the CDR3 is TGTGCCAGCAGCAGAGGAGGGACAGGGGGGGCCGGGGAGCTGTTTTTT. Translated: CASSRGGTGGAGELFF.

The CDR3 protein is CASRVGVGADTQYF. The CDR3 DNA sequence: TGCGCCAGCAGGGTTGGGGTAGGGGCAGATACGCAGTATTTT. The V call is TRBV5-1, the J call TRBJ2-3; weak D call: TRBD1 (5 bases). CDR1 is SGHRS, CDR2 YFSETQ, per germline. This CDR3 has 14 amino acids. The V end was cut by 5 bases, the J end by 4 bases, with 14 bases between.

The rearrangement joins TRBV10-3 to TRBJ2-5, with TRBD2 matching over 10 bases. The length of the CDR3 is 17 residues. CDR1 is ENHRY, CDR2 SYGVKD, per germline. V shed 10 bases, J shed 0 bases, and the junction held 14 bases outside the gene matches. CDR3 region: CATGDTGLAEYQETQYF. CDR3 coding DNA: TGTGCCACTGGGGACACAGGACTAGCGGAGTACCAAGAGACCCAGTACTTC.

The V call is TRBV6-6, the J call TRBJ2-5, with a tentative D call TRBD2 (6 bases). In germline, CDR1 is MNHNY, CDR2 SVGAGI (reference sequence). There are 15 residues in the CDR3. V lost 7 bases and J lost 0, with 15 bases in between. CDR3 in DNA: TGTGCCAGCACAACGGGACGGGGGAACCAAGAGACCCAGTACTTC. Translated: CASTTGRGNQETQYF.

J is TRBJ2-6 and V is TRBV21-1; TRBD2 is the table's D call, not checked against the DNA. TRBV21-1 is annotated as a pseudogene. This CDR3 contains 20 residues. The CDR3 coding sequence is TGTGCCAGCAGCTGCTCGGGGAGGAAGGCAAGGGGCTCTGGGGCCAACGTCCTGACTTTC. This encodes CASSCSGRKARGSGANVLTF.

V usage is TRBV3-1 (or the pseudogene TRBV3-2) and J usage is TRBJ2-7; unclear D gene. The germline gives CDR1 LGHDT, CDR2 YNNKEL (reference sequence). The CDR3 covers 13 residues. The V gene lost 4 bases and the J gene lost 3 bases, with 10 bases spanning the gap. Here the CDR3 DNA reads TGTGCCAGCAGCCCCAGTAGCAGCTACGAGCAGTACTTC. Its translation is CASSPSSSYEQYF.

The V gene is TRBV9, the J gene TRBJ1-1, with 10 positions matching TRBD1. With V trimmed by 4 bases and J by 1 base, 13 bases remained unmatched. CDR3 length: 18 amino acids. The V gene's germline CDR1 is SGDLS and CDR2 YYNGEE. CDR3 in amino acids: CASSSSIRTGGPNTEAFF. The CDR3, as DNA: TGTGCCAGCAGCTCAAGCATCCGGACAGGGGGACCGAACACTGAAGCTTTCTTT.

This clone was seen once. This chain links TRBV5-4 with TRBJ2-5; 11 bases agree with TRBD2. Trimming took 1 base from V and 3 from J; bases not matched to a gene: 14. This CDR3 spans 19 amino acids. Per germline, CDR1 SGHNT and CDR2 YYREEE (reference sequence). CDR3 in DNA: TGTGCCAGCAGCTTGATAGGTCCGAGACAGACTAGCGGGGAAGAGACCCAGTACTTC. Translating gives CASSLIGPRQTSGEETQYF. Full variable domain (remainder filled in from reference TRBV5-4 and TRBJ2-5): ETGVTQSPTHLIKTRGQQVTLRCSSQSGHNTVSWYQQALGQGPQFIFQYYREEENGRGNFPPRFSGLQFPNYSSELNVNALELDDSALYLCASSLIGPRQTSGEETQYFGPGTRLLVL.

The chain recombines TRBV7-2 with TRBJ2-3; D gene unclear. Germline CDR1 reads SGHTA; CDR2 reads FQGNSA. The CDR3 runs to 11 residues. Deletions cut 3 bases from V and 7 bases from J, with 5 bases between. CDR3 in amino acids: CASSFPNTQYF. CDR3 coding DNA: TGTGCCAGCAGCTTTCCAAATACGCAGTATTTT.

The chain couples TRBV5-1 to TRBJ1-2, with 8 bases identical to TRBD1. With V trimmed by 2 bases and J by 3 bases, 6 bases remained unmatched. Germline CDR1 and CDR2: SGHRS and YFSETQ. The length of the CDR3 is 15 residues. CDR3 loop: CASSFGQGLYYGYTF. The CDR3 DNA follows: TGCGCCAGCAGCTTCGGACAGGGATTGTACTATGGCTACACCTTC.

The CDR3 protein is CASSWDRVDSGANVLTF. Written as DNA, the CDR3 is TGCGCCAGCAGCTGGGACAGGGTGGACTCTGGGGCCAACGTCCTGACTTTC. This chain uses TRBV5-1 with TRBJ2-6; 9 nucleotides agree with TRBD1. CDR1 is SGHRS, CDR2 YFSETQ, per germline. The J segment lost 0 bases and the V segment lost 3 bases, leaving 4 bases of the junction unmatched. This CDR3 contains 17 residues.

The rearrangement links TRBV11-3 to TRBJ2-5, with TRBD2 identical over 8 bases. J was trimmed by 5 bases and V by 5 bases; bases with no gene match: 10. The CDR3 has 15 amino acids. CDR1 is SGHNT, CDR2 YENEEA, per germline. In DNA form, the CDR3 reads TGTGCCAGCAGCCCGGGAGGGGACAAAAGGGAGACCCAGTACTTC. As protein: CASSPGGDKRETQYF. Full variable domain (remainder filled in from reference TRBV11-3 and TRBJ2-5): EAGVVQSPRYKIIEKKQPVAFWCNPISGHNTLYWYLQNLGQGPELLIRYENEEAVDDSQLPKDRFSAERLKGVDSTLKIQPAELGDSAVYLCASSPGGDKRETQYFGPGTRLLVL.

This sequence joins TRBV15 and TRBJ2-5; D may be TRBD2 (6 bases). From germline, CDR1 is LNHNV and CDR2 YYDKDF (reference sequence). The CDR3 runs to 13 residues. V lost 5 bases to trimming and J lost 2 bases, with 9 bases between them. DNA of the CDR3: TGTGCCACCAGCGCGCGGGGACAAGAGACCCAGTACTTC. This translates into CATSARGQETQYF.

The chain has TRBV13 and TRBJ2-2; the D gene is possibly TRBD1 (6 bases). Germline values: CDR1 PRHDT, CDR2 FYEKMQ (reference sequence). Between the trimmed V and J ends, which lost 6 bases and 7 bases, there was a span of 9 bases. This CDR3 has 12 residues. The DNA of the CDR3 is TGTGCCAGCAGTCCCAGGGGCGGGGAGCTGTTTTTT. Residues: CASSPRGGELFF.

The CDR3 loop reads CSASAGDQPQHF. The CDR3 nucleotides are TGCAGTGCTAGTGCGGGGGATCAGCCCCAGCATTTT. The V call is TRBV20-1, the J call TRBJ1-5, with a possible D match to TRBD1 (5 bases). Germline CDR1 is DFQATT and CDR2 is SNEGSKA (reference sequence). V lost 3 bases and J lost 5, with 8 bases in between. CDR3 length: 12 amino acids.

The J gene is TRBJ1-1, the V gene TRBV6-4; D ambiguous. The germline gives CDR1 MRHNA, CDR2 SNTAGT. The CDR3 spans 12 residues. Trimming left V 5 bases short and J 1 base short, with 5 bases between. The CDR3 region is CASSSGNTEAFF. CDR3 nucleotide sequence: TGTGCCAGCAGTTCGGGGAACACTGAAGCTTTCTTT.

The chain joins TRBV7-8 to TRBJ2-1, with TRBD2 identical over 9 bases. Losses at the gene ends were 2 bases for V and 7 bases for J; bases not matched to a gene: 6. Per germline, CDR1 SGHVS and CDR2 FQNEAQ. This CDR3 is built from 15 residues. In DNA form, the CDR3 reads TGTGCCAGCAGCTTACGCGGGGGGGCCGGGAATGAGCAGTTCTTC. This translates into CASSLRGGAGNEQFF.

This chain joins TRBV4-1 and TRBJ2-7; TRBD1 aligns across 7 bases. Germline trimming cut 1 base from V and 1 base from J; bases unmatched to any gene: 10. The CDR3 extends over 17 amino acids. Germline assignment: CDR1 MGHRA and CDR2 YSYEKL. The CDR3 DNA reads as TGCGCCAGCAGCCAAGTAACTCAGGGGGTGTCTTCCTACGAGCAGTACTTC. As protein: CASSQVTQGVSSYEQYF.

The chain is built from TRBV7-9 and TRBJ2-7; 7 bases fit TRBD2. The CDR3 sequence is 14 residues long. With V trimmed by 2 bases and J by 3 bases, 4 bases remained unmatched. Germline loops: CDR1 SEHNR, CDR2 FQNEAQ (reference sequence). DNA for the CDR3: TGTGCCAGCAGCTTATTGGGGGAGGGCTACGAGCAGTACTTC. This sequence encodes CASSLLGEGYEQYF.